The 28 T cell receptor beta chains in this list originate from one sample, sequenced in a study of radiotherapy plus CTLA-4 blockade in lung cancer. Produced via immunoSEQ multiplex PCR; TCRdb's table is partial and in-frame only. The table has around 130,000 clones, about nine tenths seen once. The sample was peripheral blood, taken from a patient treated with radiotherapy plus ipilimumab. The origin of the receptors is a human donor with non-small cell lung cancer that progressed on radiotherapy plus ipilimumab.

The rearrangement joins TRBV7-9 to TRBJ2-1; TRBD1 aligns across 8 bases. Trimming cost V 10 bases and J 4 bases; bases outside gene matches: 3. CDR3 length: 12 residues. Germline assignment: CDR1 SEHNR and CDR2 FQNEAQ (reference sequence). The CDR3 here is CATQGAYNEQFF. For the CDR3, the DNA is TGTGCCACCCAGGGGGCTTACAATGAGCAGTTCTTC.

This clone was detected only once. The chain links TRBV7-3 to TRBJ2-5; TRBD2 agrees at 13 bases. The V gene's germline CDR1 is SGHTA and CDR2 FQGTGA. The CDR3 runs to 13 residues. V gave up 5 bases and J gave up 13 bases; unmatched junction bases: 7. The CDR3 spells CASSAGLAGERYF. CDR3 sequence (DNA): TGTGCCAGCAGCGCCGGACTAGCGGGAGAACGGTACTTC.

The gene calls are TRBV19 and TRBJ1-3; D perhaps matches TRBD1 (6 bases). There are 15 residues in the CDR3. CDR1 is LNHDA and CDR2 is SQIVND in the germline V gene (reference sequence). Trimming left V 7 bases short and J 0 bases short, with 13 bases between. CDR3 residues: CASNLGQISGNTIYF. The DNA for the CDR3 is TGTGCCAGTAACCTTGGACAGATCTCTGGAAACACCATATATTTT.

This clone appeared a few times. The chain employs TRBV19 and TRBJ2-3; 12 bases are shared with TRBD1. CDR3 length equals 16 residues. V dropped 6 bases and J dropped 5; count of bases not matched to a gene: 9. The germline gives CDR1 LNHDA, CDR2 SQIVND (reference sequence). CDR3: CASSPSGTGGVDTQYF. The CDR3 region has the DNA TGTGCCAGTAGCCCCTCCGGGACAGGGGGCGTAGATACGCAGTATTTT.

This sequence joins TRBV6-1 and TRBJ2-7; tentative D call: TRBD1 (5 bases). The V and J ends lost 6 bases and 4 bases respectively, with 13 bases between them. The CDR3 has 13 amino acids. Germline lookup yields CDR1 MNHNS and CDR2 SASEGT. The CDR3 DNA reads TGTGCCAGCAGCGTTACAGGAAGATACGAGCAGTACTTC. As protein: CASSVTGRYEQYF.

The CDR3 is CASSPYHGTAYEQYF. The DNA for the CDR3 is TGTGCCAGCAGCCCGTACCACGGGACCGCGTACGAGCAGTACTTC. V is TRBV7-2 and J is TRBJ2-7, with D possibly being TRBD1 or TRBD2 (5 bases each). The V gene's germline CDR1 is SGHTA and CDR2 FQGNSA. V lost 5 bases to trimming and J lost 4 bases, with 18 bases between them. The CDR3 sequence is 15 residues long.

V usage is TRBV6-1 and J usage is TRBJ1-2; D is possibly TRBD1 (6 bases). This CDR3 spans 14 amino acids. Trimming removed 0 bases from V and 8 bases from J, with 13 bases in between. Per the germline V gene, CDR1 is MNHNS and CDR2 is SASEGT. DNA for the CDR3: TGTGCCAGCAGTGAAGCTGGGGGCGGAAGAGGCTACACCTTC. It translates to CASSEAGGGRGYTF.

The rearrangement links TRBV4-2 to TRBJ2-4; TRBD2 agrees at 9 bases. The CDR3 length is 18 residues. Unmatched junction bases numbered 14, after V lost 3 bases and J lost 5 bases. CDR1 is LGHNA and CDR2 is YNFKEQ in the germline V gene. CDR3 DNA: TGTGCCAGCAGCCAGACGGCGGGAGGGCCGGGAGGGGAAAACATTCAGTACTTC. Amino acids: CASSQTAGGPGGENIQYF.

Turning to this clone: Within the sample, other DNA sequences also encode this same CDR3. DNA of the CDR3: TGTGCCAGCAGCACCGGGACTAGCGCGATGCAAGAGACCCAGTACTTC. This translates into CASSTGTSAMQETQYF. The chain carries TRBV5-4 and TRBJ2-5; 10 bases match TRBD2. The germline gives CDR1 SGHNT, CDR2 YYREEE (reference sequence). V dropped 4 bases and J dropped 2; count of bases not matched to a gene: 8. The CDR3 is 16 residues long.

The rearrangement uses TRBV14 and TRBJ1-2; the match to TRBD1 covers 7 bases. The V gene's germline CDR1 is SGHDN and CDR2 FVKESK. With V trimmed by 1 base and J by 4 bases, 3 bases remained unmatched. CDR3 length: 14 residues. The CDR3, as DNA: TGTGCCAGCAGCCAAGGAGGGACAGTCTATGGCTACACCTTC. It yields the protein CASSQGGTVYGYTF.

The chain joins TRBV21-1 to TRBJ1-1; no check of the table's D call, TRBD1, against the DNA was made. TRBV21-1 counts as a pseudogene. The CDR3 extends over 16 amino acids. CDR3 sequence reads: CASSKERGRVNTEAFF. CDR3 nucleotides: TGTGCCAGCAGCAAAGAGCGAGGCAGGGTGAACACTGAAGCTTTCTTT.

J is TRBJ2-7 and V is TRBV6-1; 7 bases agree with TRBD1. Trimming took 5 bases from V and 7 from J; bases not matched to a gene: 11. CDR1 MNHNS and CDR2 SASEGT come from the germline V gene. This CDR3 region has 14 residues. CDR3 nucleotides: TGTGCCAGCAGTTCCTCGGGACAGCCAAAAGAGCAGTACTTC. Translated, it gives CASSSSGQPKEQYF.

The V and J genes are TRBV19 and TRBJ1-1; TRBD1 is a possible D gene (5 bases). In germline, CDR1 is LNHDA, CDR2 SQIVND (reference sequence). The CDR3 sequence is 13 residues long. Trimming shortened V by 0 bases and J by 5 bases, and 7 bases separated the two germline ends. The CDR3 region has the DNA TGTGCCAGTAGTATAGAGGGGCGGACTGAAGCTTTCTTT. Its translation is CASSIEGRTEAFF.

The J gene is TRBJ2-7, the V gene TRBV5-6; 7 nucleotides line up with TRBD2. Germline V gene sequence: CDR1 SGHDT, CDR2 YYEEEE. The CDR3 runs 15 residues. Germline trimming cut 2 bases from V and 4 bases from J; bases unmatched to any gene: 9. CDR3 in DNA: TGTGCCAGCAGCTTTGGTTCTAGCGGCGCATACGAGCAGTACTTC. It encodes CASSFGSSGAYEQYF.

The V gene is TRBV6-5, the J gene TRBJ2-1; 8 nucleotides match TRBD2. CDR3 length: 16 residues. The germline V gene encodes CDR1 MNHEY and CDR2 SVGAGI. Trimming removed 0 bases from V and 0 bases from J; junction bases left unmatched: 1. The CDR3 nucleotides are TGTGCCAGCAGTTACTCCGGGACTAGCTCCTACAATGAGCAGTTCTTC. It codes for CASSYSGTSSYNEQFF.

The chain joins TRBV30 to TRBJ2-3; D is undetermined. The V and J ends lost 4 bases and 0 bases respectively, with 5 bases between them. This CDR3 region has 12 residues. From germline, CDR1 is GTSNPN and CDR2 SVGIG (reference sequence). The CDR3 nucleotides are TGTGCCTGGACGGGTAGCACAGATACGCAGTATTTT. Protein: CAWTGSTDTQYF.

The rearrangement joins TRBV19 to TRBJ2-1; 12 bases map to TRBD2. V dropped 6 bases and J dropped 6; count of bases not matched to a gene: 9. The CDR3 is 16 residues long. CDR1 LNHDA and CDR2 SQIVND come from the germline V gene (reference sequence). CDR3 sequence reads: CASRRRLAGEVNEQFF. CDR3 nucleotides: TGTGCCAGTAGGAGAAGACTAGCGGGAGAAGTCAATGAGCAGTTCTTC.

The V and J genes are TRBV7-2 and TRBJ2-3; 7 bases are shared with TRBD2. The J call may be mistaken, given a closer DNA end match to TRBJ2-1. Germline CDR1 SGHTA, CDR2 FQGNSA. This CDR3 has 14 residues. Here the CDR3 reads CASSFGTTNNEQFF. In DNA form, the CDR3 reads TGTGCCAGCAGCTTCGGGACTACTAACAATGAGCAGTTCTTC.

This clone came up a few times. This chain connects TRBV7-9 to TRBJ1-5; D gene unclear. Between the trimmed V and J ends, which lost 9 bases and 3 bases, there was a span of 12 bases. There are 13 residues in the CDR3. CDR1 and CDR2 (germline): SEHNR, FQNEAQ (reference sequence). The CDR3 spells CARSRRSNQPQHF. In DNA form, the CDR3 reads TGTGCCAGATCCCGACGGTCCAATCAGCCCCAGCATTTT.

This clone was seen only a few times. This sequence joins TRBV13 and TRBJ2-2, with TRBD1 identical over 9 bases. Germline trimming cut 5 bases from V and 5 bases from J; bases unmatched to any gene: 6. The CDR3 extends over 15 amino acids. In germline, CDR1 is PRHDT, CDR2 FYEKMQ (reference sequence). The CDR3 DNA reads as TGTGCCAGCAGCGTGGACAGGGGACGAACCGGGGAGCTGTTTTTT. This translates into CASSVDRGRTGELFF.

As concerns this clone: Compared with germline, one end of the junction differs, possibly owing to a read error. The chain recombines TRBV7-2 with TRBJ1-5; D gene uncertain. Looked up from germline, CDR1 is SGHTA and CDR2 is FQGNSA. The CDR3 extends over 15 amino acids. This CDR3 reads CATSAAAWSNQPQHF. Written as DNA, the CDR3 is TGTGCCACCAGCGCGGCCGCGTGGAGCAATCAGCCCCAGCATTTT.

This chain uses TRBV18 with TRBJ2-1, with 9 bases matching TRBD1. Germline V gene lookup returns CDR1 KGHSH and CDR2 LQKENI. Unmatched junction bases numbered 0, after V lost 0 bases and J lost 3 bases. The CDR3 spans 15 residues. CDR3 in DNA: TGTGCCAGCTCACCACCGGGACAGGGCTACAATGAGCAGTTCTTC. It yields the protein CASSPPGQGYNEQFF.

The V call is TRBV5-1, the J call TRBJ1-1; D is uncertain. The germline V gene has CDR1 SGHRS and CDR2 YFSETQ. The V gene lost 0 bases and the J gene lost 7 bases, with 16 bases spanning the gap. The CDR3 runs to 15 residues. CDR3 nucleotide sequence: TGCGCCAGCAGCTTGGACCCATCAACTGTTAATGAAGCTTTCTTT. It encodes CASSLDPSTVNEAFF.

The CDR3, as DNA: TGTGCCAGCAGGGCCGGGACACTTAACACCGGGGAGCTGTTTTTT. Protein sequence: CASRAGTLNTGELFF. The gene calls are TRBV6-1 and TRBJ2-2; D perhaps matches TRBD1 (6 bases). Germline V gene lookup returns CDR1 MNHNS and CDR2 SASEGT. The V end was cut by 6 bases, the J end by 2 bases, with 13 bases between. This CDR3 has 15 amino acids.

The rearrangement links TRBV15 to TRBJ2-1, with D unresolved. CDR1 and CDR2 (germline): LNHNV, YYDKDF (reference sequence). The V gene lost 0 bases and the J gene lost 0 bases, with 3 bases spanning the gap. The length of the CDR3 is 14 residues. This chain's CDR3 is CATSRDLSYNEQFF. In nucleotides, the CDR3 is TGTGCCACCAGCAGAGATCTCTCCTACAATGAGCAGTTCTTC.

This chain uses TRBV5-6 with TRBJ2-7; TRBD2 aligns across 11 bases. This CDR3 spans 17 amino acids. V lost 1 base, J lost 2 bases, and 8 bases stayed unmatched. In germline, CDR1 is SGHDT, CDR2 YYEEEE. The chain's CDR3 is CASSLSQGSGRAYEQYF. DNA of the CDR3: TGTGCCAGCAGCTTGAGCCAAGGTAGCGGGAGGGCCTACGAGCAGTACTTC.

This rearrangement joins TRBV6-1 to TRBJ2-1; TRBD2 might be the D (6 bases). CDR1 is MNHNS, CDR2 SASEGT, per germline. This CDR3 has 15 amino acids. The V end was cut by 7 bases, the J end by 6 bases, with 19 bases between. The CDR3 sequence is CASTLRSGRRNEQFF. For the CDR3, the DNA is TGTGCCAGCACCCTACGAAGCGGGCGCCGCAATGAGCAGTTCTTC.

J is TRBJ1-1 and V is TRBV12-5, with no clear D. The CDR3 is 14 amino acids. Trimming removed 0 bases at V and 5 bases at J, with 10 bases between. Germline CDR1 LGHNT, CDR2 FRNRAP. The CDR3 nucleotides read TGTGCTAGTGGTTTGGTATCTGGGAGAACTGAAGCTTTCTTT. Amino acid sequence: CASGLVSGRTEAFF. The full variable domain, rest sourced from reference TRBV12-5 and TRBJ1-1, is DARVTQTPRHKVTEMGQEVTMRCQPILGHNTVFWYRQTMMQGLELLAYFRNRAPLDDSGMPKDRFSAEMPDATLATLKIQPSEPRDSAVYFCASGLVSGRTEAFFGQGTRLTVV.